This passage covers 20 T cell receptor beta chains from one sample sequenced in a study of blood T cell repertoires in COVID-19. Assay used: immunoSEQ multiplex PCR; TCRdb lists only in-frame clones, some missing. The sample has 470,000 or so clones, approximately 83% seen once. The sample taken for sequencing was peripheral blood. Receptors originate from a human donor in a cohort sampled during active COVID-19.

CDR3 in amino acids: CASSLDQSGNNEQFF. In nucleotides, the CDR3 is TGTGCCAGCAGCTTAGATCAAAGCGGGAACAATGAGCAGTTCTTC. The chain carries TRBV11-3 and TRBJ2-1; 7 positions agree with TRBD2. Germline-derived CDR1 and CDR2 are SGHNT and YENEEA. The V gene end was trimmed by 0 bases and the J gene end by 5 bases; junction bases not matched to a gene: 4. The CDR3 sequence is 15 residues long.

The chain employs TRBV19 and TRBJ1-4, with 10 positions matching TRBD1. The CDR3 is made up of 15 amino acids. Germline V gene sequence: CDR1 LNHDA, CDR2 SQIVND (reference sequence). Trimming took 10 bases from V and 8 from J; bases not matched to a gene: 13. CDR3 sequence: CATRRDRGGEEKLFF. The CDR3 region has the DNA TGTGCCACCCGACGGGACAGGGGAGGAGAAGAAAAACTGTTTTTT.

V gene TRBV5-1 combines with J gene TRBJ1-4, with 7 bases that match TRBD1. This CDR3 is 16 amino acids long. The germline V gene encodes CDR1 SGHRS and CDR2 YFSETQ. The V gene end was trimmed by 4 bases and the J gene end by 0 bases; junction bases not matched to a gene: 6. The CDR3 DNA reads as TGCGCCAGCAGCCAGGCTGGGACAGCAACTAATGAAAAACTGTTTTTT. It codes for CASSQAGTATNEKLFF.

The chain couples TRBV6-5 to TRBJ1-2; unclear D gene. Germline-derived CDR1 and CDR2 are MNHEY and SVGAGI. V dropped 4 bases and J dropped 0 bases, with 15 bases sitting between them. The CDR3 sequence is 16 residues long. The CDR3 is CASSSGLAATNYGYTF. The CDR3 coding sequence is TGTGCCAGCAGTTCGGGTCTGGCGGCTACTAACTATGGCTACACCTTC.

J is TRBJ2-1 and V is TRBV2, with 8 bases lining up with TRBD1. Germline V CDR1 and CDR2: SNHLY, FYNNEI. J gave up 6 bases and V 9 bases, and 7 bases lay outside the gene matches. The CDR3 is 13 residues long. The CDR3 bases are TGTGCCAGGCGACAGGGGAAGGTCAATGAGCAGTTCTTC. It is translated as CARRQGKVNEQFF.

Worth noting for this clone: Other DNA sequences in the sample encode the same CDR3. The CDR3: CASSIPGLSNQPQHF. In nucleotides, the CDR3 is TGTGCCAGTAGTATACCCGGACTGAGCAATCAGCCCCAGCATTTT. This sequence joins TRBV19 and TRBJ1-5; D remains ambiguous. Trimming took off 2 bases at V and 1 base at J, with 9 bases between the two ends. CDR1 and CDR2 (germline): LNHDA, SQIVND (reference sequence). This CDR3 spans 15 amino acids.

The chain uses TRBV28 and TRBJ2-5, with TRBD1 matching over 9 bases. The CDR3 runs to 16 residues. Germline trimming cut 3 bases from V and 4 bases from J; bases unmatched to any gene: 9. Germline-derived CDR1 and CDR2 are MDHEN and SYDVKM. The CDR3 protein is CASSLLPGQGGETQYF. The CDR3 nucleotides are TGTGCCAGCAGTTTGCTCCCGGGACAGGGAGGAGAGACCCAGTACTTC.

This clone was counted a few times. This chain links TRBV19 with TRBJ2-3; 14 nucleotides agree with TRBD2. CDR1 is LNHDA and CDR2 is SQIVND in the germline V gene (reference sequence). This CDR3 is built from 19 residues. With V trimmed by 10 bases and J by 4 bases, 19 bases remained unmatched. The CDR3 spells CATAPGLAGGGGSADTQYF. CDR3 nucleotide sequence: TGTGCCACCGCTCCAGGACTAGCGGGAGGTGGTGGGTCCGCAGATACGCAGTATTTT.

The chain uses TRBV7-3 and TRBJ2-7; 8 positions match TRBD1. CDR1 SGHTA and CDR2 FQGTGA come from the germline V gene. The V and J ends lost 3 bases and 5 bases, in that order; junction bases with no gene match: 6. CDR3 length equals 14 residues. This chain's CDR3 is CASSLQDRDHEQYF. DNA for the CDR3: TGTGCCAGCAGCTTGCAGGACAGGGACCACGAGCAGTACTTC.

The CDR3, as DNA: TGTGCCACCAGTGAGGGGGCGGGTTACGAGCAGTACTTC. This gives the protein CATSEGAGYEQYF. The chain combines TRBV24-1 with TRBJ2-7, with a weak D call TRBD1 (6 bases). This CDR3 comprises 13 residues. Germline CDR1 and CDR2: KGHDR and SFDVKD. V was trimmed by 4 bases and J by 4 bases, leaving 10 bases between them.

This chain connects TRBV7-3 to TRBJ2-7; TRBD2 matches 11 bases. The CDR3 is 15 residues long. Germline V CDR1 and CDR2: SGHTA, FQGTGA. Trimming cost V 6 bases and J 4 bases; bases outside gene matches: 8. This CDR3 is CASSFRTSGPYEQYF. The CDR3 coding sequence is TGTGCCAGCAGTTTTCGGACTAGCGGGCCATACGAGCAGTACTTC.

The genes are TRBV12-3 or TRBV12-4 and TRBJ1-5; D ambiguous. The CDR3 totals 13 residues. The germline V and J ends were trimmed by 1 base and 8 bases, with 9 bases remaining between them. The CDR3 reads CASSLGSQEPQHF. Written as DNA, the CDR3 is TGTGCCAGCAGTTTAGGATCGCAGGAGCCCCAGCATTTT.

The chain couples TRBV18 to TRBJ2-3; tentative D call: TRBD2 (6 bases). CDR3 length equals 14 residues. Germline loops: CDR1 KGHSH, CDR2 LQKENI. V gave up 4 bases and J gave up 2 bases, with 10 bases separating them. The CDR3 region has the DNA TGTGCCAGCTCACGGCGGGACCTCACAGATACGCAGTATTTT. Protein sequence: CASSRRDLTDTQYF.

This clone has just a few counts. The chain joins TRBV5-1 to TRBJ1-1; no clear D. V dropped 4 bases and J dropped 7 bases, with 17 bases sitting between them. The CDR3 contains 14 residues. Germline-derived CDR1 and CDR2 are SGHRS and YFSETQ. CDR3 in amino acids: CASSVGGPLDEAFF. CDR3 nucleotide sequence: TGCGCCAGCAGCGTAGGAGGACCGTTAGATGAAGCTTTCTTT.

J is TRBJ2-3 and V is TRBV29-1, with 7 bases matching TRBD2. Germline V CDR1 and CDR2: SQVTM, ANQGSEA. J lost 1 base, V lost 7 bases, and 5 bases had no gene match. CDR3 size: 13 residues. The CDR3 bases are TGCAGCGCTTCTAGCGGTCGCACAGATACGCAGTATTTT. This encodes CSASSGRTDTQYF.

V and J are TRBV5-5 and TRBJ1-2; D remains unclear. The CDR3 runs to 11 residues. V shed 3 bases and J shed 6 bases, with 6 bases lying between them. Germline lookup yields CDR1 SGHKS and CDR2 YYEKEE (reference sequence). The CDR3 bases are TGTGCCAGCAGCTCGGAGGATGGCTACACCTTC. It is translated as CASSSEDGYTF.

The chain couples TRBV10-1 to TRBJ1-4; TRBD1 matches at 9 bases. CDR3 size: 19 residues. Germline CDR1 WNHNN, CDR2 SYGVQD (reference sequence). After removal of 7 bases from V and 3 bases from J, the junction contained 18 bases not matched to a gene. The CDR3 here is CASTQLQGASDAANEKLFF. CDR3 DNA: TGCGCCAGCACCCAATTACAGGGGGCCTCGGATGCGGCTAATGAAAAACTGTTTTTT.

The chain combines TRBV19 with TRBJ2-7, with D tentatively TRBD1 (5 bases). The CDR3 is 15 residues long. V dropped 2 bases and J dropped 0 bases, with 11 bases sitting between them. Germline V gene lookup returns CDR1 LNHDA and CDR2 SQIVND (reference sequence). Here the CDR3 DNA reads TGTGCCAGTAGTATAAAGGGGCAGGGCTCCTACGAGCAGTACTTC. Translation gives CASSIKGQGSYEQYF.

Turning to this clone: Other nucleotide sequences from this sample produce the same CDR3. The genes are TRBV15 and TRBJ1-2; D ambiguous. The CDR3 loop spans 12 amino acids. The germline V and J ends were trimmed by 1 base and 5 bases, with 5 bases remaining between them. Germline V gives CDR1 LNHNV, CDR2 YYDKDF (reference sequence). In DNA, the CDR3 is TGTGCCACCAGCAGAGCCTCTTATGGCTACACCTTC. Its translation is CATSRASYGYTF.

The chain carries TRBV3-1 (or the pseudogene TRBV3-2) and TRBJ1-1; 7 bases match TRBD1. J lost 0 bases, V lost 4 bases, and 8 bases had no gene match. The CDR3 loop spans 16 amino acids. Germline loops: CDR1 LGHDT, CDR2 YNNKEL (reference sequence). The CDR3: CASSPPWTGLNTEAFF. The CDR3 region has the DNA TGTGCCAGCAGCCCCCCCTGGACAGGCCTGAACACTGAAGCTTTCTTT.